This TCR beta chain was found in a study of blood T cell repertoires in COVID-19. Across the whole study: PBMCs, B-cell-depleted T cells, or T cells were the source of the cDNA or gDNA that made up the material.

Germline CDR1 and CDR2: SGHDT and YYEEEE. The CDR3 sequence is 14 residues long. V lost 4 bases, J lost 7 bases, and 14 bases lay in between. Libraries were prepared by immunoSEQ multiplex PCR; TCRdb keeps only in-frame clonotypes and omits some of them. In the table there are about 380,000 clones, 85% of which are singletons. V gene TRBV5-6 combines with J gene TRBJ1-4; tentatively, D is TRBD1 (5 bases). The TCR originated in a young woman with acute or convalescent COVID-19. Sequencing input: peripheral blood. The CDR3 loop is CASSQGRGSEKLFF. CDR3 bases: TGTGCCAGCAGCCAAGGTCGGGGGAGTGAAAAACTGTTTTTT.